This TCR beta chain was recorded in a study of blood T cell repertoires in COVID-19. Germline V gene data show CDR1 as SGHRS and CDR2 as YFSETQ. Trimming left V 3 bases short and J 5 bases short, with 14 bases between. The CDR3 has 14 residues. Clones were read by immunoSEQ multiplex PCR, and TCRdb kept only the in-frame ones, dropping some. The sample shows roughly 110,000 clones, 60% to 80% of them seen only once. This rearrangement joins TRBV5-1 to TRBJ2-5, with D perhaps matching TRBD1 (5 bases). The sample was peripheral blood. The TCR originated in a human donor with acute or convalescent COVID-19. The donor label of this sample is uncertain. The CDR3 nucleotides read TGCGCCAGCAGCTCGAGGACACGTACGGAGACCCAGTACTTC. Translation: CASSSRTRTETQYF.